These 11 T cell receptor beta chains were all obtained from the same sample, sequenced in a study of blood T cell repertoires in COVID-19. Sequencing used immunoSEQ multiplex PCR; TCRdb keeps in-frame clones, though not all of them. The table shows a few hundred thousand clones, with 65% to 85% occurring only once. Sequencing used peripheral blood. The receptors come from a person aged 70 to 85 with COVID-19, enrolled during active disease.

CDR3 region: CASSLRRTEREQYF. In DNA form, the CDR3 reads TGTGCCAGTAGTCTTCGTAGGACAGAAAGGGAGCAGTACTTC. The chain links TRBV19 to TRBJ2-7; D is perhaps TRBD1 (6 bases). CDR1 and CDR2 (germline): LNHDA, SQIVND (reference sequence). The CDR3 contains 14 residues. The ends were cut back, 5 bases at V and 7 bases at J, with 18 bases in the middle.

The chain recombines TRBV27 with TRBJ2-1; 15 bases match TRBD2. The J segment lost 11 bases and the V segment lost 3 bases, leaving 5 bases of the junction unmatched. The germline V gene encodes CDR1 MNHEY and CDR2 SMNVEV (reference sequence). The CDR3 extends over 15 amino acids. CDR3 residues: CASSLGLAGGQQQFF. The CDR3 region has the DNA TGTGCCAGCAGTTTGGGACTAGCGGGAGGACAACAGCAGTTCTTC.

This chain uses TRBV27 with TRBJ2-7, with TRBD1 matching 7 bases. J was trimmed by 3 bases and V by 6 bases; bases with no gene match: 8. Looked up from germline, CDR1 is MNHEY and CDR2 is SMNVEV (reference sequence). The CDR3 loop spans 14 amino acids. The CDR3 DNA sequence: TGTGCCAGCAGGGCAGGGGGTAAGGGCTACGAGCAGTACTTC. It specifies CASRAGGKGYEQYF.

A single count supports this clone. The chain uses TRBV6-2 or TRBV6-3 and TRBJ2-2, with 7 bases fitting TRBD1. With V trimmed by 6 bases and J by 6 bases, 13 bases remained unmatched. The CDR3 extends over 16 amino acids. CDR1 and CDR2 from the germline V gene are MNHEY and SVGEGT. The CDR3 loop is CASSLTPGQYSGELFF. The CDR3 nucleotides are TGTGCCAGCAGCCTTACTCCGGGACAGTATTCCGGGGAGCTGTTTTTT.

V gene TRBV11-2 combines with J gene TRBJ2-2, with D perhaps TRBD1 (6 bases). V dropped 5 bases and J dropped 0 bases, with 13 bases sitting between them. In germline, CDR1 is SGHAT, CDR2 FQNNGV. CDR3 length: 16 residues. DNA for the CDR3: TGTGCCAGCAGCCTGGGGGCACTGGCGAACACCGGGGAGCTGTTTTTT. Translated: CASSLGALANTGELFF.

Remarks on this clone: This sample includes further DNA sequences coding for the same CDR3. V usage is TRBV3-1 (or the pseudogene TRBV3-2) and J usage is TRBJ1-1; D is unresolved. V lost 4 bases to trimming and J lost 1 base, with 7 bases between them. CDR3 length equals 13 residues. Germline CDR1 is LGHDT and CDR2 is YNNKEL (reference sequence). The CDR3 spells CASSRQGNTEAFF. For the CDR3, the DNA is TGTGCCAGCAGCCGACAAGGGAACACTGAAGCTTTCTTT.

This chain joins TRBV7-2 and TRBJ1-6, with 7 bases lining up with TRBD1. The V gene's germline CDR1 is SGHTA and CDR2 FQGNSA. V lost 8 bases to trimming and J lost 6 bases; unmatched junction nucleotides: 7. The CDR3 loop spans 14 amino acids. The CDR3 DNA reads TGTGCCAGCGGTCGACAGGGCTCTAATTCACCCCTCCACTTT. The encoded protein is CASGRQGSNSPLHF.

The V call is TRBV7-8, the J call TRBJ1-2, with D unclear. With 1 base removed from V and 7 bases from J, the gap between germline ends came to 10 bases. The CDR3 length is 13 residues. Germline assignment: CDR1 SGHVS and CDR2 FQNEAQ. The CDR3 is CASSLDIVGGYTF. The CDR3 coding sequence is TGTGCCAGCAGCTTAGATATAGTTGGTGGCTACACCTTC.

This clone was counted a few times. The chain carries TRBV9 and TRBJ1-2; 9 bases line up with TRBD1. CDR1 is SGDLS, CDR2 YYNGEE, per germline. Losses at the gene ends were 3 bases for V and 7 bases for J; bases not matched to a gene: 10. The CDR3 extends over 15 amino acids. CDR3 residues: CASSARTGAGAGYTF. CDR3 nucleotides: TGTGCCAGCAGCGCCCGGACAGGGGCCGGCGCTGGCTACACCTTC.

V is TRBV27 and J is TRBJ2-7; 7 nucleotides line up with TRBD1. This CDR3 comprises 14 residues. Germline V lookup: CDR1 MNHEY, CDR2 SMNVEV (reference sequence). J was trimmed by 0 bases and V by 6 bases; bases with no gene match: 5. The chain's CDR3 is CASRRQGDSYEQYF. For the CDR3, the DNA is TGTGCCAGCAGGAGACAGGGAGACTCCTACGAGCAGTACTTC.

The chain carries TRBV4-1 and TRBJ1-3; TRBD1 matches at 8 bases. The CDR3 runs to 19 residues. V dropped 0 bases and J dropped 7; count of bases not matched to a gene: 17. Germline V gene sequence: CDR1 MGHRA, CDR2 YSYEKL. The CDR3 protein is CASSQELLLDRETLNTIYF. In nucleotides, the CDR3 is TGCGCCAGCAGCCAAGAACTCCTCTTGGACAGGGAAACTCTCAACACCATATATTTT.